This T cell receptor beta chain was profiled in a study of vaccination and CD4 T cells after COVID-19 (dated by TCRdb to 2022 to 2024). Describing the broader study: Convalescent patients had a positive SARS-CoV-2 result on nasal swab PCR, and of these patients, several had mild disease and one had severe disease. The convalescent cohort included six males and four females, with two Hispanic individuals, seven Caucasians, two Asians and one multiracial person. Two doses of either the Pfizer-BioNTech BNT162b2 vaccine (n=8) or the Moderna mRNA-1273 vaccine (n=2) were administered to participants. Post-COVID blood samples were collected from convalescent patients a median of around 100 days after diagnosis, with a range of about 30 to 170 days. The time from the second vaccine dose to post-vaccine blood sampling had a median of roughly 72 days and ranged from about 12 to 241 days. Overlapping spike peptide pools from SARS-CoV-2 and from the common cold coronaviruses HCoV-NL63, HCoV-OC43 and HCoV-229E were used as culture stimuli. Control cultures received a CEFX viral epitope pool as the positive control, an HIV-1 Nef peptide pool as the negative control, or no peptide. In under 13 COVID-19 convalescent patients and a few infection-naive healthy vaccine recipients, researchers compared the spike-specific CD4+ TCR repertoire from before mRNA vaccination with the repertoire from after. What the research found in general, with its limitations: The study included relatively few convalescent patients and did not analyze early timepoints after natural infection. An increase in the median number of SARS-CoV-2-reactive clonotypes from approximately 21 after infection to 35 to 40 after vaccination was observed, but the change was not found to be significant. In convalescent patients, a median approximately 86% of post-vaccine SARS-CoV-2-reactive clones were detected only after vaccination, and vaccine-specific priming was suggested by this finding. Of the vaccine-specific clones found in convalescent patients, nearly all (304 of 307) were mono-reactive for SARS-CoV-2 spike instead of being cross-reactive with common cold coronaviruses.

To prepare the library, PCR was applied. TCR sequencing of DNA from cultured CD4+ T cells used the Oncomine TCR Beta short-read assay at the Johns Hopkins FTIC core. The QIAamp micro DNA kit was used to extract genomic DNA from the cultured CD4+ T cells. Oncomine TCR Beta libraries from cultured CD4+ T cells were pooled with unique dual indexes and sequenced on an Illumina iSeq 100. Per the source publication's procedure: Non-productive sequences were filtered out, and CDR3s that did not start with C, did not end with F or W, or were shorter than 7 amino acids were discarded. The MANAFEST web application identified antigen-specific clonotypes by comparing peptide-stimulated wells against reference wells and other culture wells. An FDR below 0.05, an odds ratio above 5, and a productive frequency above 0.1% in at least two of three replicate wells were required for clones to be considered positive. A clonotype counted as cross-reactive if it showed significant expansion both in the SARS-CoV-2 spike wells and in at least one common cold coronavirus spike condition. CDR3 homology was assessed with Levenshtein distances (stringdist) and unrooted phylogenetic trees (ape) in R version 3.6.1. The raw public reads went through TCRdb reprocessing: fastp at Q25, MiXCR clone calling, in-frame beta chains kept. Rows with one shared CDR3 protein collapse into an entry with the most common genes and DNA. The V and J calls shown here were made by TCRdb, not taken from the authors' results. The sample records around 13,000 distinct CDR3 sequences, approximately 50% of which are singletons. The top ten constitute around 24% of the sample.

The germline V gene yields SGHRS for CDR1 and YFSETQ for CDR2. Spanning cysteine to phenylalanine, the CDR3 consists of 14 amino acids. Only the CDR3 region is kept as DNA, spanning 42 bases read in frame from base 1. V was cut back by 4 bases and J by 3 bases, leaving a gap of 13 bases between them. Note on this clonotype: Its antigen is not yet known. No base quality information exists; no much larger clone differs at one position.

The treatment or condition label corresponds to: approximately nine-day PBMC culture with coronavirus spike peptide pools or control peptides (ViraFEST assay). The ViraFEST assay, used in the study, expanded antigen-specific T cells with peptide pools and then identified the expanded clonotypes through TCR sequencing. Positive SARS-CoV-2 PCR tests in the convalescent patients dated from March to December 2020, before Alpha, Beta and Delta variants emerged in the United States. Each well held 2.2 million or so PBMCs cultured with around 10 ug/ml peptide pools in IMDM containing around 5% human AB serum and 10 IU/ml IL-2. On days 3 and 7, half of the culture medium was replaced with fresh IL-2-containing medium. CD4+ T cells were isolated after roughly nine days of culture through negative selection using the EasySep CD4+ T cell isolation kit. Ficoll-Paque Plus gradient centrifugation was used to isolate PBMCs from whole blood, and the isolated PBMCs were then either used fresh or cryopreserved at -140C. Culture conditions were generally each tested in triplicate wells.

The material sequenced was CD4+ T cells from blood, cultured in vitro. The sequence came from a human donor who had recovered from COVID-19. This chain joins TRBV5-1 to TRBJ1-2; the best D guess is TRBD1, with 6 bases matching. The DNA reads TGCGCCAGCAGCCTTTCGGACAGTGACTATGGCTACACCTTC. Translated, it reads CASSLSDSDYGYTF.